These 10 T cell receptor beta chains came from one sample sequenced in a study of a mutant IDH1 vaccine in newly diagnosed glioma. Libraries were prepared by immunoSEQ multiplex PCR; TCRdb keeps only in-frame clonotypes and omits some of them. Of fewer than 55,000 clones listed, roughly 61% are singletons. What these receptors recognize is not known. Time point denoted: week 47, end of study. Each dose of the vaccine consisted of 300 ug of mutant IDH1 20-mer peptide, with topical imiquimod. The sample consisted of peripheral blood mononuclear cells (PBMCs), taken from a glioma patient whose treatment included an IDH1 peptide vaccine. Source of these receptors: a man in his forties with glioma. Some clones in this sample may be carry-over from other donors' samples.

This clone was seen once. CDR3 protein: CASSQDRGQLSTDTQYF. The CDR3 nucleotides are TGTGCCAGCAGCCAAGATCGGGGTCAGTTAAGCACAGATACGCAGTATTTT. The chain combines TRBV14 with TRBJ2-3; the D gene is possibly TRBD2 (5 bases). The CDR3 runs to 17 residues. V shed 0 bases and J shed 0 bases, with 13 bases lying between them. The germline V gene encodes CDR1 SGHDN and CDR2 FVKESK.

This clone was counted between two and nine times. The chain recombines TRBV7-8 with TRBJ2-7; TRBD1 might be the D (6 bases). V dropped 4 bases and J dropped 6 bases, with 7 bases sitting between them. This CDR3 spans 11 amino acids. Germline lookup yields CDR1 SGHVS and CDR2 FQNEAQ. For the CDR3, the DNA is TGTGCCAGCAGCTACAGGGCCGAGCAGTACTTC. Translated: CASSYRAEQYF.

This clone was counted between two and nine times. This chain connects TRBV19 to TRBJ1-1, with TRBD1 matching over 9 bases. V was clipped by 6 bases and J by 5 bases; unmatched bases: 7. The CDR3 totals 14 residues. In germline, CDR1 is LNHDA, CDR2 SQIVND (reference sequence). The CDR3 protein is CASSQGQGRTEAFF. The DNA for the CDR3 is TGTGCCAGTAGCCAGGGACAGGGCAGAACTGAAGCTTTCTTT.

The CDR3 reads CASSPRWGAGNPYEQYF. The DNA of the CDR3 is TGTGCCAGCAGCCCCCGGTGGGGAGCGGGGAATCCCTACGAGCAGTACTTC. The chain links TRBV4-2 to TRBJ2-7, with 7 bases identical to TRBD2. Losses at the gene ends were 4 bases for V and 2 bases for J; bases not matched to a gene: 14. Germline lookup yields CDR1 LGHNA and CDR2 YNFKEQ. This CDR3 is built from 17 residues.

CDR3 in DNA: TGTGCCAGCAGCTTGGGGCCCGAAGAGACCCAGTACTTC. It encodes CASSLGPEETQYF. V is TRBV5-6 and J is TRBJ2-5; unclear D gene. The V end lost 0 bases, the J end lost 3 bases, and 6 bases lay between the germline ends. CDR3 length: 13 residues. In germline, CDR1 is SGHDT, CDR2 YYEEEE.

The rearrangement uses TRBV6-1 and TRBJ1-1; a possible D gene is TRBD1 (5 bases). The CDR3 runs 12 residues. Deletions cut 7 bases from V and 7 bases from J, with 13 bases between. Germline V gene lookup returns CDR1 MNHNS and CDR2 SASEGT. The CDR3 protein is CASKRQTLEAFF. DNA for the CDR3: TGTGCCAGCAAACGACAGACCCTTGAAGCTTTCTTT.

This clone appeared a single time. The V gene is TRBV15, the J gene TRBJ2-2; a possible D gene is TRBD1 (6 bases). The CDR3 contains 14 residues. The germline V gene encodes CDR1 LNHNV and CDR2 YYDKDF (reference sequence). Between the trimmed V and J ends, which lost 1 base and 5 bases, there was a span of 8 bases. The CDR3 DNA reads as TGTGCCACCAGCAGAGTTAGGGGGACCGGGGAGCTGTTTTTT. It translates to CATSRVRGTGELFF.

This clone was seen a few times. The chain carries TRBV18 and TRBJ1-1; D not resolved. The germline V gene encodes CDR1 KGHSH and CDR2 LQKENI. The CDR3 extends over 15 amino acids. The ends were cut back, 1 base at V and 0 bases at J, with 9 bases in the middle. The CDR3 here is CASSPQDDMNTEAFF. For the CDR3, the DNA is TGTGCCAGCTCACCACAAGACGACATGAACACTGAAGCTTTCTTT.

J is TRBJ2-5 and V is TRBV6-5, with D perhaps matching TRBD1 or TRBD2 (5 bases each). V was cut by 5 bases and J by 1 base, with 8 bases left in between. The CDR3 covers 13 residues. Germline V gene sequence: CDR1 MNHEY, CDR2 SVGAGI. DNA of the CDR3: TGTGCCAGCAGTACCGGGACCCAAGAGACCCAGTACTTC. Protein product: CASSTGTQETQYF.

The V call is TRBV10-2, the J call TRBJ1-1; unclear D gene. Per germline, CDR1 WSHSY and CDR2 SAAADI. Trimming cost V 5 bases and J 1 base, with 8 bases left between them. The CDR3 is 13 residues long. The CDR3, as DNA: TGCGCCAGCAGTTTCACAGCGAACACTGAAGCTTTCTTT. Protein: CASSFTANTEAFF.